This record concerns one TCR beta chain sequence. Its antigen is not known. The sample originates from a study of cytomegalovirus exposure and HLA in healthy donors. Looked up from germline, CDR1 is SNHLY and CDR2 is FYNNEI. V lost 9 bases to trimming and J lost 0 bases; unmatched junction nucleotides: 7. The CDR3 runs 14 residues. Study-wide results and caveats: Despite most TCR sequences being rare, some public TCRs occurred in many donors.

In the PCR, 60 Vbeta and 13 Jbeta primers were used. Sequenced by immunoSEQ multiplex PCR; TCRdb stores in-frame clones only, minus some. The sample yields about 82,000 clones, over 70% seen once. The chain is built from TRBV2 and TRBJ1-2; 7 bases are shared with TRBD1. This sequence originates from a man younger than 45 in good health and CMV-seropositive. The specimen was PBMCs. The CDR3 here is CASRSQGTNYGYTF. In DNA form, the CDR3 reads TGTGCCAGTCGATCACAGGGGACTAACTATGGCTACACCTTC.